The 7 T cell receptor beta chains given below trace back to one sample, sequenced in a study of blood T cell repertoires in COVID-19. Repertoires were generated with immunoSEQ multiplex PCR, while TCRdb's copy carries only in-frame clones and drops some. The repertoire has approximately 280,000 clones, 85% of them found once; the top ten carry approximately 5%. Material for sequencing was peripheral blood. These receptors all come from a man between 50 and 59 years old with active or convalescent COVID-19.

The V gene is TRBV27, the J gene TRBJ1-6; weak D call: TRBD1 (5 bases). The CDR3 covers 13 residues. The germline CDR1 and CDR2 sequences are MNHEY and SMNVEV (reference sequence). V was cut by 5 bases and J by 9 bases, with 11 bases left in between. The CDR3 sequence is CASSRGMPSPLHF. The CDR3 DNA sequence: TGTGCCAGCAGTAGGGGAATGCCTTCACCCCTCCACTTT.

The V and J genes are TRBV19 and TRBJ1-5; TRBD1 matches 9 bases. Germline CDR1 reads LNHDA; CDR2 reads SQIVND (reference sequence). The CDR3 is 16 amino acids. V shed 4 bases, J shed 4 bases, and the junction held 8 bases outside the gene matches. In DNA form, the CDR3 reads TGTGCCAGTAGTAGCCCGGGACAGGGTGGAAATCAGCCCCAGCATTTT. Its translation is CASSSPGQGGNQPQHF.

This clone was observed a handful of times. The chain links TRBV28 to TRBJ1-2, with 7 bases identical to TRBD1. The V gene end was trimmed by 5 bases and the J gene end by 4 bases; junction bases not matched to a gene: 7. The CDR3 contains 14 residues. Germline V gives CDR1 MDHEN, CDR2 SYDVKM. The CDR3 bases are TGTGCCAGCAGTCGACAGGGTTCCATCTATGGCTACACCTTC. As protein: CASSRQGSIYGYTF.

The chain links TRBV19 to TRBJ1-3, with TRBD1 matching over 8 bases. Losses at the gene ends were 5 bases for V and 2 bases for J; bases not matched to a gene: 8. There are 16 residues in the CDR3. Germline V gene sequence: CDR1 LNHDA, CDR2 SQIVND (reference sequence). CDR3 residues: CASSPTGELAGNTIYF. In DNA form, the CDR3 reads TGTGCCAGTAGTCCGACAGGGGAATTAGCTGGAAACACCATATATTTT. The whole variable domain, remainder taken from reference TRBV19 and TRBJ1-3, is DGGITQSPKYLFRKEGQNVTLSCEQNLNHDAMYWYRQDPGQGLRLIYYSQIVNDFQKGDIAEGYSVSREKKESFPLTVTSAQKNPTAFYLCASSPTGELAGNTIYFGEGSWLTVV.

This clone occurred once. CDR3 sequence: CASSPQVNTEAFF. As DNA, the CDR3 is TGTGCCAGCAGCCCACAAGTGAACACTGAAGCTTTCTTT. V and J are TRBV3-1 (or the pseudogene TRBV3-2) and TRBJ1-1; D uncertain. V was shortened by 4 bases and J by 0 bases, with 6 bases between the two germline ends. The CDR3 has 13 residues. Germline lookup yields CDR1 LGHDT and CDR2 YNNKEL (reference sequence).

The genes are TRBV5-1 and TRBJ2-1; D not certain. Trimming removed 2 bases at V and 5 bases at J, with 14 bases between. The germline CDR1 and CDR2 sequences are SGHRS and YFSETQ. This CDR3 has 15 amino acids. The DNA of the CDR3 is TGCGCCAGCAGCTTCCTGGCTGGTAAAAACAATGAGCAGTTCTTC. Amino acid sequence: CASSFLAGKNNEQFF.

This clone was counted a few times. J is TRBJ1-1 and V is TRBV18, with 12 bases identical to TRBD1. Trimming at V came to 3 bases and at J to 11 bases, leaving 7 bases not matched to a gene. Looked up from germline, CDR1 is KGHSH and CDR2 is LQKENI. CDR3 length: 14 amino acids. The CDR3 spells CASSPPGTGGYAFF. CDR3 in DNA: TGTGCCAGCTCACCCCCCGGGACAGGGGGCTACGCTTTCTTT. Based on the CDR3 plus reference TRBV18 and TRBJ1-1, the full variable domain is NAGVMQNPRHLVRRRGQEARLRCSPMKGHSHVYWYRQLPEEGLKFMVYLQKENIIDESGMPKERFSAEFPKEGPSILRIQQVVRGDSAAYFCASSPPGTGGYAFFGQGTRLTVV.